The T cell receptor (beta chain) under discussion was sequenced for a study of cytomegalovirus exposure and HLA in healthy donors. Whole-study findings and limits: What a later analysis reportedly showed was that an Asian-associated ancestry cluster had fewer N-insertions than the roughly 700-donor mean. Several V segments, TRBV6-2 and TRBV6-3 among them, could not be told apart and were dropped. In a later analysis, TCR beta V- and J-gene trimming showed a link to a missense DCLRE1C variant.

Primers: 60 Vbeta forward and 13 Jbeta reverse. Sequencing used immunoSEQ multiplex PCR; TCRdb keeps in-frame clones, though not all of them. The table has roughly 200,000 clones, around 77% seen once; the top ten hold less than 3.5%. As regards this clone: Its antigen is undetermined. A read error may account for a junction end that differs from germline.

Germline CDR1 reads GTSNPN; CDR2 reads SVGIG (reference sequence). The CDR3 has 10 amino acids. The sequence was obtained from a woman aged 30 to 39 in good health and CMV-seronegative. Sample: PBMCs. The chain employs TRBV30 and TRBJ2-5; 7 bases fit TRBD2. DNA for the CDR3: TGTGCCTGGAGTAACGGACTAGTTCACTTC. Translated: CAWSNGLVHF.